This T cell receptor (beta chain) was observed in a study of breast tumors, draining lymph nodes, adjacent tissues. Notes on the study in general: Findings are consistent with lymph node origin and intratumoral expansion of most tumor T cells.

CDR1 is MNHEY and CDR2 is SVGAGI in the germline V gene. This CDR3 contains 17 residues. J lost 3 bases, V lost 3 bases, and 8 bases had no gene match. Breast cancer patients provided tissue from their axillary draining lymph nodes. Worth noting for this clonotype: Its antigen is not identified.

Each CDR3 protein gets one entry after TCRdb re-called the multiplex PCR reads with MiXCR. The sample holds under 250,000 distinct CDR3 sequences, roughly 32% seen once. Material: axillary lymph node tissue. This receptor was identified in a female donor with breast cancer. Some clones in this sample may be carry-over from other donors' samples. The gene calls are TRBV6-5 and TRBJ2-7, with 13 bases that match TRBD2. CDR3 DNA sequence: TGTGCCAGCAGTTATCGCGGACTAGCGGGAGAAAACTACGAGCAGTACTTC. This encodes CASSYRGLAGENYEQYF.